The subject of this entry is one T cell receptor beta chain. What it recognizes is unknown. There are 11 residues in the CDR3. CDR1 is SQVTM, CDR2 ANQGSEA, per germline. Trimming took 5 bases from V and 8 from J, leaving 12 bases between them. The sequenced target, TCR beta, came from blood CD8+ and CD4+ T cells. Reverse transcription used about 0.45 to 1 ug RNA and random hexamers. With immunoSEQ multiplex PCR, TCR beta CDR3 was amplified across 54 Vbeta and 13 Jbeta. TCRdb reprocessed the immunoSEQ multiplex PCR reads with MiXCR, giving one entry per CDR3 protein. The sample holds about 200,000 distinct CDR3 sequences, approximately 95% seen once. This sample was included in a study of CD8 T cells in Susac syndrome. Study findings and constraints: The study acknowledged a relatively small number of individuals in its TCR sequencing and HLA analysis.

This receptor was obtained from a human donor with multiple sclerosis. This rearrangement joins TRBV29-1 to TRBJ1-1, with TRBD1 as a possible D gene (6 bases). The sequencing sample was made of CD4+ T cells from PBMCs. The CDR3 protein is CSVTKGGEAFF. The CDR3 region has the DNA TGCAGCGTTACAAAGGGGGGGGAAGCTTTCTTT.